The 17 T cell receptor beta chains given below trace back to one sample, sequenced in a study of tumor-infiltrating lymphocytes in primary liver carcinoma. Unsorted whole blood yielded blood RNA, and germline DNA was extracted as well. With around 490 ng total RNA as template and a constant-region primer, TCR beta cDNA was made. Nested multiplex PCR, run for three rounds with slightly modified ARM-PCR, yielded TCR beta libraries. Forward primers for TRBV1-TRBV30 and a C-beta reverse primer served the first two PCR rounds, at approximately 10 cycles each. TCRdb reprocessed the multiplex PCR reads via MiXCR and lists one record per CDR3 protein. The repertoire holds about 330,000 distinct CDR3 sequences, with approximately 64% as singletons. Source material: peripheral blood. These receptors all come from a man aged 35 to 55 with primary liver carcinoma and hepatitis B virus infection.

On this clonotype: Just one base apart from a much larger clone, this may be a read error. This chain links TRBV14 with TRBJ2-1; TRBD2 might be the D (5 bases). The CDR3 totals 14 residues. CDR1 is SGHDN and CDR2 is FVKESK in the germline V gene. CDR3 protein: CASSQVYGSGERFF. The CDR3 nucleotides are TGTGCCAGCAGCCAAGTCTATGGGAGTGGTGAGCGGTTCTTC. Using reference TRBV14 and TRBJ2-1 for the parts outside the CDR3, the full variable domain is EAGVTQFPSHSVIEKGQTVTLRCDPISGHDNLYWYRRVMGKEIKFLLHFVKESKQDESGMPNNRFLAERTGGTYSTLKVQPAELEDSGVYFCASSQVYGSGERFFGPGTRLTVL.

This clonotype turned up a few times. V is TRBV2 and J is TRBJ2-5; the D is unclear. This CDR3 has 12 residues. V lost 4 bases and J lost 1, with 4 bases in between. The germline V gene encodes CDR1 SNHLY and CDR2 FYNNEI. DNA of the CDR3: TGTGCCAGCAGTGCGACCCAAGAGACCCAGTACTTC. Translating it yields CASSATQETQYF. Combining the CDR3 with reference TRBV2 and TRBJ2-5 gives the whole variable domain EPEVTQTPSHQVTQMGQEVILRCVPISNHLYFYWYRQILGQKVEFLVSFYNNEISEKSEIFDDQFSVERPDGSNFTLKIRSTKLEDSAMYFCASSATQETQYFGPGTRLLVL.

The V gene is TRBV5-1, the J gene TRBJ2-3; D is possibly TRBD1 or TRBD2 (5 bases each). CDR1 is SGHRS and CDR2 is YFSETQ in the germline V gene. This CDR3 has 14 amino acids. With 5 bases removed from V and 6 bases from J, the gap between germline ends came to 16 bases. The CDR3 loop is CASRPPGREDTQYF. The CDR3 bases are TGCGCCAGCAGGCCCCCGGGACGAGAGGATACGCAGTATTTT.

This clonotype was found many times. The CDR3 DNA follows: TGTGCCAGCAGTTACGGACAGGAAGGACGCTACACCTTC. This sequence encodes CASSYGQEGRYTF. V gene TRBV6-5 combines with J gene TRBJ1-2; 7 nucleotides align to TRBD1. This CDR3 has 13 amino acids. Germline assignment: CDR1 MNHEY and CDR2 SVGAGI. After removal of 2 bases from V and 9 bases from J, the junction contained 6 bases not matched to a gene.

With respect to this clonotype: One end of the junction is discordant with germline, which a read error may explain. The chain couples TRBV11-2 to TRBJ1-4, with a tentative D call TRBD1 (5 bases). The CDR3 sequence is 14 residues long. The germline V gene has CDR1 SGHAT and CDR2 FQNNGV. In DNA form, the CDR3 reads TGTACCAGCAGCTTAAGAATAGGGGCAGTAAGACTGTTTTTT. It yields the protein CTSSLRIGAVRLFF.

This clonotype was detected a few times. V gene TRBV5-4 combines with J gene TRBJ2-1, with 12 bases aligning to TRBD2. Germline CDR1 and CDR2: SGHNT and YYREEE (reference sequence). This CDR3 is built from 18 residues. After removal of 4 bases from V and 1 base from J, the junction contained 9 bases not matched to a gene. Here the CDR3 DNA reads TGTGCCAGCAGCCAACCGGAACTAGCGGGAGGATCCTACAATGAGCAGTTCTTC. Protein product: CASSQPELAGGSYNEQFF.

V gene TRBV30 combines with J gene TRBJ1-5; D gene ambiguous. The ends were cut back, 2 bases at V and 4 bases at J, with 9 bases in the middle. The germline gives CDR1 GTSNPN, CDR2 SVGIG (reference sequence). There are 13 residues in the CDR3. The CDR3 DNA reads TGTGCCTGGAGTAAGAGGGATAATCAGCCCCAGCATTTT. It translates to CAWSKRDNQPQHF.

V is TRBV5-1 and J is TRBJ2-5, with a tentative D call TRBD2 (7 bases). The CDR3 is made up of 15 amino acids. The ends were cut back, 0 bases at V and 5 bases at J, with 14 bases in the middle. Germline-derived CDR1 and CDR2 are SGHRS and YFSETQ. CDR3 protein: CASSLDSGEGETQYF. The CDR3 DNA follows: TGCGCCAGCAGCTTGGATTCAGGGGAGGGGGAGACCCAGTACTTC.

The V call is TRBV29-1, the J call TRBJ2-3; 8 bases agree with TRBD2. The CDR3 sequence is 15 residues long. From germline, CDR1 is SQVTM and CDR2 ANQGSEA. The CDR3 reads CNVISGMLDTDTQYF. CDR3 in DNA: TGCAACGTAATTAGCGGGATGTTAGACACAGATACGCAGTATTTT.

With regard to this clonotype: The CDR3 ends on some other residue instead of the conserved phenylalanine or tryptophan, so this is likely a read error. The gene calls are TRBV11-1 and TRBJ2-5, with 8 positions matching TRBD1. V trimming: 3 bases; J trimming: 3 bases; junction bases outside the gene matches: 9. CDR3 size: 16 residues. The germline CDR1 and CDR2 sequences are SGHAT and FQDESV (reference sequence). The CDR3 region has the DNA TGTGCCAGCAGCTTCAGACAGGGGACTGTTGAAGAGACCCAGTACTTG. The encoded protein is CASSFRQGTVEETQYL.

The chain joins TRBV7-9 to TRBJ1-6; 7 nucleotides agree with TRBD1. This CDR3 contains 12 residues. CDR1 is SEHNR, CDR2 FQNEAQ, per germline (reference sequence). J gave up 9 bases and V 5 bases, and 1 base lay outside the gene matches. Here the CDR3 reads CASSRDSSPLHF. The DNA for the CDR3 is TGTGCCAGCAGCCGGGACAGTTCACCCCTCCACTTT.

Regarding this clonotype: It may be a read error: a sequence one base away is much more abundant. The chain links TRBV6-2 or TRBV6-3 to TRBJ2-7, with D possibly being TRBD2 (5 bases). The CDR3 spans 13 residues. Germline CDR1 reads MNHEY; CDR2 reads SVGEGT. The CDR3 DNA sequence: TGTACCAGCAGTTTTGGGAGCCCCTACGAGCAGTACTTC. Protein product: CTSSFGSPYEQYF.

Here the CDR3 DNA reads TGTGCCAGCACCGTAGGGGTCGGCTATGGCTACACCTTC. Translating it yields CASTVGVGYGYTF. The J gene is TRBJ1-2, the V gene TRBV12-3 or TRBV12-4; D may be TRBD1 (5 bases). Trimming took 7 bases from V and 4 from J, leaving 13 bases between them. This CDR3 has 13 residues.

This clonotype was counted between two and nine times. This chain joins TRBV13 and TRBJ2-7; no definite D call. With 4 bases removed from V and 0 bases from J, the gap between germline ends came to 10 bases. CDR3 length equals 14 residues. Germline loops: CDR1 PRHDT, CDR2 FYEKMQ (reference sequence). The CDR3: CASSSLWSSYEQYF. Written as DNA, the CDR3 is TGTGCCAGCAGCTCTCTGTGGAGCTCCTACGAGCAGTACTTC.

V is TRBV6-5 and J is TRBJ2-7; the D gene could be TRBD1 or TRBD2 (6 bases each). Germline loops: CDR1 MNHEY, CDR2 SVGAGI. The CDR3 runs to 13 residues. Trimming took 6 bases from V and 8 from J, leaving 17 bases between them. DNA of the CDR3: TGTGCCAGCAGCGTTTCACCGGGGGCAAAGCAGTACTTC. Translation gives CASSVSPGAKQYF.

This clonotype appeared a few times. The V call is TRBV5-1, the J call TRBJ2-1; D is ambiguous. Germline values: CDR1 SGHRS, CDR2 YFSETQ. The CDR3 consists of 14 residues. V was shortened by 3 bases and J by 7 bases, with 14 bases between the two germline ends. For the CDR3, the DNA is TGCGCCAGCAGCTCCCCGATAGTTCAAAATGAGCAGTTCTTC. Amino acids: CASSSPIVQNEQFF.

Written as DNA, the CDR3 is TGTGCCATCAGTGATATAGCGGGGGGGTTATCCTACGAGCAGTACTTC. It translates to CAISDIAGGLSYEQYF. J is TRBJ2-7 and V is TRBV10-3; 11 bases fit TRBD2. From germline, CDR1 is ENHRY and CDR2 SYGVKD. The CDR3 runs to 16 residues. J was trimmed by 1 base and V by 3 bases; bases with no gene match: 5.